This T cell receptor (beta chain) was observed in a study of blood T cell repertoires in COVID-19. Repertoires were generated with immunoSEQ multiplex PCR, while TCRdb's copy carries only in-frame clones and drops some. The sample includes over 150,000 clones, 65% to 85% of them seen just once. V dropped 0 bases and J dropped 0 bases, with 6 bases sitting between them. Per germline, CDR1 KGHSH and CDR2 LQKENI. This CDR3 has 16 residues. The receptor was derived from a woman in her 40s with COVID-19, enrolled during active disease. The rearrangement joins TRBV18 to TRBJ1-6; D gene uncertain. Input material: peripheral blood. The CDR3 sequence is CASSPPMSSYNSPLHF. CDR3 DNA: TGTGCCAGCTCACCACCGATGAGCTCCTATAATTCACCCCTCCACTTT.